This T cell receptor beta chain was captured in a study of blood T cell repertoires in COVID-19. Study as a whole: Italy, Spain and the United States were the sources of the convalescent and acute COVID-19 samples. PBMCs, B-cell-depleted T cells, or T cells were the source of the cDNA or gDNA that made up the material.

As originally analysed: Counts of nucleated cells, estimated from reference gene primer amplification, were obtained. Here immunoSEQ multiplex PCR was the method, and the copy in TCRdb shows in-frame clones only, minus some. The V and J calls and the clone size are those of that table, but D and trimming were determined from the DNA. In the table there are about 240,000 clones, about 86% of which are singletons. The sequenced sample was PBMCs or T cells enriched from blood (not recorded which). The receptor comes from a woman between 35 and 50 years old with acute COVID-19.

CDR3: CASSYAGTDDEQYF. Here the CDR3 DNA reads TGCGCCAGCAGCTACGCCGGGACAGATGACGAGCAGTACTTC. The rearrangement links TRBV5-1 to TRBJ2-7; TRBD1 matches 7 bases. Looked up from germline, CDR1 is SGHRS and CDR2 is YFSETQ. This CDR3 spans 14 amino acids. Trimming removed 3 bases from V and 5 bases from J; junction bases left unmatched: 8.